This TCR beta chain was documented in a study of read filtering for tumor transcriptome and immune sequencing. This CDR3 is 16 amino acids long. Germline V lookup: CDR1 SGHTS, CDR2 YDEGEE. After removal of 0 bases from V and 0 bases from J, the junction contained 3 bases not matched to a gene. This clonotype was found many times. This library used roughly 400 ng RNA and molecular barcoded adaptors spanning alpha/delta and beta/gamma chains. Each CDR3 protein is one row after TCRdb ran MiXCR on the reads. Found here are fewer than 30,000 distinct CDR3 sequences, over 13% of them singletons; the top ten hold 35% to 50%.

This sequence was found in a donor over 35 with multiple myeloma. Sequencing was carried out using a population of CD138-negative cells sorted from bone marrow. The gene calls are TRBV5-8 and TRBJ2-5; TRBD2 agrees at 9 bases. The CDR3 DNA follows: TGTGCCAGCAGCTTGGGAGGGACTAGCAACCAAGAGACCCAGTACTTC. This encodes CASSLGGTSNQETQYF.